This TCR beta chain derives from a study of CD8+ T cells in alopecia areata. Trimming removed 1 base from V and 8 bases from J, with 14 bases in between. CDR1 SEHNR and CDR2 FQNEAQ come from the germline V gene (reference sequence). The CDR3 runs to 14 residues. Extracted RNA was reverse transcribed, and the resulting cDNA served as sequencing template. TCRdb's table, derived via immunoSEQ multiplex PCR, lists solely in-frame clones and lacks some. Here the sample spans approximately 66,000 clones, roughly 60% being singletons. The V gene is TRBV7-9, the J gene TRBJ1-1, with a possible D match to TRBD1 (5 bases). The source of this sequence is a human donor with alopecia areata. Sequencing used CD8+ T cells sorted from blood, obtained at week 0. CDR3 loop: CASSLVGAEEEAFF. CDR3 nucleotides: TGTGCCAGCAGCTTAGTAGGGGCGGAGGAGGAAGCTTTCTTT.